This TCR beta chain was identified in a study of blood T cell repertoires in COVID-19. Study overall: Sites across the United States, Italy and Spain contributed samples from acute and convalescent COVID-19. In each case, the material was cDNA or gDNA derived from T cells, B-cell-depleted T cells, or PBMCs.

Living in about two dozen US areas, the participants were between about 18 and 100 years of age. In the source study's methods: Estimation of nucleated cell counts relied on the amplification of reference gene primers. TCRdb's table, derived via immunoSEQ multiplex PCR, lists solely in-frame clones and lacks some. V, J and clone size reflect that table, while D and trimming were determined from the DNA. The table has about 430,000 clones, 88% seen once; the top ten hold over 0.9%. The CDR3 extends over 15 amino acids. Trimming at V came to 0 bases and at J to 7 bases, leaving 5 bases not matched to a gene. Germline V CDR1 and CDR2: SGHRS, YFSETQ.

This TCR derives from a woman in her twenties or thirties with acute COVID-19. The rearrangement joins TRBV5-1 to TRBJ2-1, with 9 bases fitting TRBD2. Input material: PBMCs or T cells enriched from blood (not recorded which). CDR3 sequence: CASSLGLAAFNEQFF. The CDR3 bases are TGCGCCAGCAGCTTGGGACTAGCGGCGTTTAATGAGCAGTTCTTC. Full variable domain (rest looked up from reference TRBV5-1 and TRBJ2-1): KAGVTQTPRYLIKTRGQQVTLSCSPISGHRSVSWYQQTPGQGLQFLFEYFSETQRNKGNFPGRFSGRQFSNSRSEMNVSTLELGDSALYLCASSLGLAAFNEQFFGPGTRLTVL.